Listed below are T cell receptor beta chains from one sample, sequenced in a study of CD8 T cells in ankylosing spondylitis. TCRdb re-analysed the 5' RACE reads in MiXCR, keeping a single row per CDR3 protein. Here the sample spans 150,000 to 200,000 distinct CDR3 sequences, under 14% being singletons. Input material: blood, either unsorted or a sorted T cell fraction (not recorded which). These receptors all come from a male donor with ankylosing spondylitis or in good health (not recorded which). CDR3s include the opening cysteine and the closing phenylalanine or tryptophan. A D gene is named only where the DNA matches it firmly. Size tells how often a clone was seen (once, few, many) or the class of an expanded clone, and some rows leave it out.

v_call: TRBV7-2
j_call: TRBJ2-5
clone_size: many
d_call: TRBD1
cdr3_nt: TGTGCCAGCAGCCAAGAACGGACAGGCACAGACTACTTC
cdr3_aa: CASSQERTGTDYF

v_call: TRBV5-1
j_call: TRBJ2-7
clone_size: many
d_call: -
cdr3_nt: TGCGCCAGCAGCTTGGTAGACTCCACCGGCGAGCAGTACTTC
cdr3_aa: CASSLVDSTGEQYF

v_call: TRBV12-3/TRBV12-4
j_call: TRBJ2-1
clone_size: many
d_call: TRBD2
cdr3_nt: TGTGCCAGCAGTTTGGGACTAGCGGGAGTTGGCTCCTACAATGAGCAGTTCTTC
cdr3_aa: CASSLGLAGVGSYNEQFF

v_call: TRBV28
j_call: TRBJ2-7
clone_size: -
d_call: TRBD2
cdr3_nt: TGTGCCAGCAGTCTGACTAGCGGGATCTACGAGCAGTACTTC
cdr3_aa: CASSLTSGIYEQYF

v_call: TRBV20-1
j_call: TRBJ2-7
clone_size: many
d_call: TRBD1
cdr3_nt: TGCAGTGCCGTAGACAGGGGAGTGTACGAGCAGTACTTC
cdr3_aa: CSAVDRGVYEQYF

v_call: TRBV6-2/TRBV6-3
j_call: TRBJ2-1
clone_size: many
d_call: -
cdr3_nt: TGTGCCAGCAGTTCGGGCGGCGGGGGCAAACGGAAGCAGTTCTTC
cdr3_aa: CASSSGGGGKRKQFF

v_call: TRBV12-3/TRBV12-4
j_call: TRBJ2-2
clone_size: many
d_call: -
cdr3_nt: TGTGCCAGTGTGCTGTTACCCAACACCGGGGAGCTGTTTTTT
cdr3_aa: CASVLLPNTGELFF

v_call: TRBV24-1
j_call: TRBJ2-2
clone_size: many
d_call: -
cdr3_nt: TGTGCCACCAGTGTTTCAGGTCCCGGAGCCGGGGAGCTGTTTTTT
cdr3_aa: CATSVSGPGAGELFF

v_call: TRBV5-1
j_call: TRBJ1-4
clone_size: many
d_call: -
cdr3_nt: TGCGCCAGCAGCTGGTCGACGGACATGAAACTGTTTTTT
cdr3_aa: CASSWSTDMKLFF

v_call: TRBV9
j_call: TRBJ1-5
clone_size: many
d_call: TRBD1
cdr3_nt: TGTGCCAGCAGCGTAGTTCCGGGACAGGGGCCGAACTTCCCCAATCAGCCCCAGCATTTT
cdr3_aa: CASSVVPGQGPNFPNQPQHF

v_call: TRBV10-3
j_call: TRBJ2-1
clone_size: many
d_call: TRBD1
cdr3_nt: TGTGCCATCAGAGAACCGGGACAGGGGCCTAATGAGCAGTTCTTC
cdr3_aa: CAIREPGQGPNEQFF

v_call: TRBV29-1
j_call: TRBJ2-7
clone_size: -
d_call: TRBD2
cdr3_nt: TGCAGCGTGTCTAGCGGGAGGGCCCCGGAGCAGTACTTC
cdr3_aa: CSVSSGRAPEQYF

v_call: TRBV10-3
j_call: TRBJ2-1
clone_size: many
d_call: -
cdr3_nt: TGTGCCATCAGTGAGTCGGAGGGTGATGAGCAGTTCTTC
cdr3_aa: CAISESEGDEQFF

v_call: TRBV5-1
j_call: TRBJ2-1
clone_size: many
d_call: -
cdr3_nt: TGCGCCAGCAGCTTGGAAGGGGCGAACCACAATGAGCAGTTCTTC
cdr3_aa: CASSLEGANHNEQFF

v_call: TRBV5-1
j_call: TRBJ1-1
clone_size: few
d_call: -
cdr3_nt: TGCGCCAGCAGCCCCGTAGGGGAGGTTACTGAAGCTTTCTTT
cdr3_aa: CASSPVGEVTEAFF

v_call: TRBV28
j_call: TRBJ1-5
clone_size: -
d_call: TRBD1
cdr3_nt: TGTGCCAGCAGGCCGGGACAGGGGAGGGGCGGCAATCAGCCCCAGCATTTT
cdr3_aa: CASRPGQGRGGNQPQHF

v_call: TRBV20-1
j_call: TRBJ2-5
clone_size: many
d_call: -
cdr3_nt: TGCAGTGCCCGTCAAGGGGGAACCCAAGAGACCCAGTACTTC
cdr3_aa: CSARQGGTQETQYF

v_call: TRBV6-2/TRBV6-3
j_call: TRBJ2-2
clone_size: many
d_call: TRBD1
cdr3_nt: TGTGCCAGCAGCTCCTGGGACAGGAGGAACACCGGGGAGCTGTTTTTT
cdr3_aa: CASSSWDRRNTGELFF

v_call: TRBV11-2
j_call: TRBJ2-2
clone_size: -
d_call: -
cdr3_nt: TGTGCCAGCAGCTTGGGACTGCTTATCACCGGGGAGCTGTTTTTT
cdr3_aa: CASSLGLLITGELFF

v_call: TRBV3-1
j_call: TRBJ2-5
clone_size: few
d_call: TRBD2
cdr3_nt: TGTGCCAGCAGCCAAGCGACTAGCGGTCAAGAGACCCAGTACTTC
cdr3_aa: CASSQATSGQETQYF

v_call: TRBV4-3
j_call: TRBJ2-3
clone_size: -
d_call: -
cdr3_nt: TGCGCCAGCAGCCACCCAGGGTTAGATACGCAGTATTTT
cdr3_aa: CASSHPGLDTQYF

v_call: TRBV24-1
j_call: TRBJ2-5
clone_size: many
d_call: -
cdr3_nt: TGTGCCACCAGTGACTGGCAGGGACCGAGAGAGACCCAGTACTTC
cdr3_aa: CATSDWQGPRETQYF

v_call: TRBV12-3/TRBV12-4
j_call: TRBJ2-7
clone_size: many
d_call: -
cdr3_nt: TGTGCCAGCAGATGGACGGGTTCCTACGAGCAGTACTTC
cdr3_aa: CASRWTGSYEQYF

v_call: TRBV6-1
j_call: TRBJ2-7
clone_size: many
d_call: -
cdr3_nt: TGTGCCAGCAGTGCGGTGACAGACTACGAGCAGTACTTC
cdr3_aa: CASSAVTDYEQYF

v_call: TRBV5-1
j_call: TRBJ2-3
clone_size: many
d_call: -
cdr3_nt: TGCGCCAGCAGCTTAGGGCAGGGTACTACAGATACGCAGTATTTT
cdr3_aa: CASSLGQGTTDTQYF

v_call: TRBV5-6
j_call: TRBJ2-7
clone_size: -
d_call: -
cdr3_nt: TGTGCCAGCAGCTTGAAGGCAGGGCAAGTCTCCTACGAGCAGTACTTC
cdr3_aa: CASSLKAGQVSYEQYF

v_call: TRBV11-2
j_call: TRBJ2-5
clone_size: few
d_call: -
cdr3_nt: TGTGCCAGCAGCTCACAGGGAAGAAGAGAGACCCAGTACTTC
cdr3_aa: CASSSQGRRETQYF

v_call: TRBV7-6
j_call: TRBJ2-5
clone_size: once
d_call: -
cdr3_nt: TGTGCCAGCAGCCTCCGACCCCGGGAGACCCAGTACTTC
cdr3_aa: CASSLRPRETQYF

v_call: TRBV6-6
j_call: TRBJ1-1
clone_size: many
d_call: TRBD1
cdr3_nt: TGTGCCAGCAGTCCAGGGGGAACTGAAGCTTTCTTT
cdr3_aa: CASSPGGTEAFF

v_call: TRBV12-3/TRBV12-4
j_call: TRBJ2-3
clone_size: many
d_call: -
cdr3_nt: TGTGCCAGCAGTTTCGGCAGAGATACGCAGTATTTT
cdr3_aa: CASSFGRDTQYF

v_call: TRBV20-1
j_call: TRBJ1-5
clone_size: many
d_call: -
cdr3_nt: TGCAGTGCTAGAGAAAACAGGGACGACGGCAATCAGCCCCAGCATTTT
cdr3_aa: CSARENRDDGNQPQHF

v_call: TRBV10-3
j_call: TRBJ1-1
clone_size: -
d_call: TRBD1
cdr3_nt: TGTGCCATCAGATCAGGGGGAACTGAAGCTTTCTTT
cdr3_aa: CAIRSGGTEAFF

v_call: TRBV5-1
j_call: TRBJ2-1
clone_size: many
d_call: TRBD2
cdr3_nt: TGCGCCAGCAGCTTGGTTGGGACTAGCAGCTACAATGAGCAGTTCTTC
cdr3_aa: CASSLVGTSSYNEQFF

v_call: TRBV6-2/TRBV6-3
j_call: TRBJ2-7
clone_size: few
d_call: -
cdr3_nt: TGTGCCAGCGGGACACTTCCGGGACAAAACGAGCAGTACTTC
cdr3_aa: CASGTLPGQNEQYF

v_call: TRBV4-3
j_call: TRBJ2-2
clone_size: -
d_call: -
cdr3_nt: TGCGCCAGCAGCCGTATCCCGGCAGGGAAGAACACCGGGGAGCTGTTTTTT
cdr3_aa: CASSRIPAGKNTGELFF